What follows describes a single T cell receptor beta chain. What it binds is unknown. The donors formed part of the approximately 120-subject validation cohort, distinct from the roughly 600-subject first cohort. Using immunoSEQ multiplex PCR, the repertoire was profiled, and TCRdb retains in-frame clones only, with some absent. Seen here are fewer than 350,000 clones, over 75% observed once, and the top ten hold 0.92%. This entry is derived from a study of cytomegalovirus exposure and HLA in healthy donors. J lost 4 bases, V lost 7 bases, and 7 bases had no gene match. Germline values: CDR1 SGHRS, CDR2 YFSETQ. The CDR3 extends over 14 amino acids. Study findings and constraints: Later, an analysis found that TCR clusters from the first cohort tended to co-occur in the 90 to 150 validation repertoires.

The J gene is TRBJ2-3, the V gene TRBV5-1; TRBD2 aligns across 9 bases. Source material: PBMCs. The TCR originated in a woman younger than 35 in good health and CMV-seronegative. For the CDR3, the DNA is TGCGCCAGCGGTAGCGGGAGTGCCTCAGATACGCAGTATTTT. Translating gives CASGSGSASDTQYF. Variable domain in full (rest from reference TRBV5-1 and TRBJ2-3): KAGVTQTPRYLIKTRGQQVTLSCSPISGHRSVSWYQQTPGQGLQFLFEYFSETQRNKGNFPGRFSGRQFSNSRSEMNVSTLELGDSALYLCASGSGSASDTQYFGPGTRLTVL.